This passage covers 15 T cell receptor beta chains from one sample sequenced in a study of molecular identifiers for immune sequencing clone quantification. TCRdb called the PCR reads again in MiXCR, with one record for every CDR3 protein. The sample lists about 640,000 distinct CDR3 sequences, 15% to 20% seen once, with roughly 0.83% in the top ten. Sequenced input: naive CD8+ T cells from blood, with Jurkat cell RNA spiked in. The subset: FACS-sorted CD8+CD4-CCR7+CD45RA+ naive T cells. The receptors were gathered from a human donor in good health. Some libraries in this study had Jurkat cell RNA spiked in.

Many counts were recorded for this clonotype. The V and J genes are TRBV12-3 or TRBV12-4 and TRBJ1-2; TRBD1 aligns across 7 bases. The CDR3 is made up of 12 amino acids. V lost 5 bases and J lost 4; bases outside the gene matches: 1. The CDR3 here is CASSRDSYGYTF. The CDR3 bases are TGTGCCAGCAGTCGGGACAGCTATGGCTACACCTTC.

This clonotype was recorded a few times. V and J are TRBV5-1 and TRBJ1-4; no clear D gene. The CDR3 has 16 amino acids. V lost 0 bases and J lost 2, with 11 bases in between. Germline values: CDR1 SGHRS, CDR2 YFSETQ. CDR3: CASSLAVGATNEKLFF. The CDR3 DNA follows: TGCGCCAGCAGCTTGGCTGTGGGTGCGACTAATGAAAAACTGTTTTTT.

In this sample, this clonotype turned up a few times. The rearrangement uses TRBV27 and TRBJ2-3, with D hard to call. The CDR3 is made up of 14 amino acids. The germline CDR1 and CDR2 sequences are MNHEY and SMNVEV (reference sequence). V was cut by 5 bases and J by 5 bases, with 14 bases left in between. The CDR3: CASSAMTLGDTQYF. CDR3 sequence (DNA): TGTGCCAGCAGTGCTATGACACTTGGAGATACGCAGTATTTT.

This clonotype was detected ten times or more. This rearrangement joins TRBV5-4 to TRBJ1-5; no clear D gene. CDR3 length: 12 amino acids. The germline V and J ends were trimmed by 3 bases and 4 bases, with 5 bases remaining between them. Germline V gene lookup returns CDR1 SGHNT and CDR2 YYREEE (reference sequence). The CDR3 here is CASSYLNQPQHF. In DNA form, the CDR3 reads TGTGCCAGCAGCTACTTAAATCAGCCCCAGCATTTT. Together with reference TRBV5-4 and TRBJ1-5, the CDR3 gives the full variable domain: ETGVTQSPTHLIKTRGQQVTLRCSSQSGHNTVSWYQQALGQGPQFIFQYYREEENGRGNFPPRFSGLQFPNYSSELNVNALELDDSALYLCASSYLNQPQHFGDGTRLSIL.

This clonotype was observed a handful of times. This CDR3 is CASSLFGEYQDEQYF. The CDR3, as DNA: TGTGCCAGCAGCCTCTTTGGCGAATACCAGGACGAGCAGTACTTC. The gene calls are TRBV14 and TRBJ2-7; no clear D gene. V lost 4 bases, J lost 5 bases, and 18 bases lay in between. The CDR3 has 15 residues. The germline gives CDR1 SGHDN, CDR2 FVKESK.

V is TRBV11-2 and J is TRBJ2-3, with D possibly TRBD1 on 6 matching bases. Trimming took 5 bases from V and 3 from J, leaving 12 bases between them. The CDR3 contains 14 residues. The germline V gene has CDR1 SGHAT and CDR2 FQNNGV. CDR3 nucleotides: TGTGCCAGCAGCCCCTGGGACAAAACAGATACGCAGTATTTT. Its translation: CASSPWDKTDTQYF.

This clonotype was picked up many times. J is TRBJ1-1 and V is TRBV7-9; no reliable D call. The germline V gene encodes CDR1 SEHNR and CDR2 FQNEAQ (reference sequence). The CDR3 is 13 amino acids. With 4 bases removed from V and 1 base from J, the gap between germline ends came to 7 bases. CDR3 amino acids: CASSYQTNTEAFF. Here the CDR3 DNA reads TGTGCCAGCAGCTATCAGACGAACACTGAAGCTTTCTTT.

Remarks on this clonotype: This may come from a read error, since a much larger clone is one base off. The chain is built from TRBV4-1 and TRBJ2-1; perhaps TRBD1 as D (6 bases). V was pared by 2 bases and J by 12 bases, with 11 bases between. The germline gives CDR1 MGHRA, CDR2 YSYEKL. This CDR3 has 12 amino acids. In nucleotides, the CDR3 is TGCGCCAGCAGCCAAAACAGGGATGGGCAGTTCTTC. Amino acids: CASSQNRDGQFF.

This clonotype was counted ten times or more. This chain uses TRBV29-1 with TRBJ2-3, with a tentative D call TRBD1 (6 bases). The germline CDR1 and CDR2 sequences are SQVTM and ANQGSEA. The CDR3 consists of 15 residues. Trimming pared 2 bases from V and 2 bases from J, leaving 14 bases between. The CDR3 spells CSVEFMDRNTDTQYF. CDR3 DNA sequence: TGCAGCGTTGAATTTATGGACAGAAACACAGATACGCAGTATTTT.

This clonotype was seen at least ten times. The chain links TRBV6-2 or TRBV6-3 to TRBJ1-5; maybe TRBD1 (6 bases). The CDR3 length is 14 residues. Germline V gene lookup returns CDR1 MNHEY and CDR2 SVGEGT. The V and J ends lost 10 bases and 10 bases respectively, with 23 bases between them. CDR3 protein: CATQQGTLKDPQHF. The CDR3, as DNA: TGTGCCACCCAACAGGGAACATTGAAGGATCCCCAGCATTTT.

This clonotype was recorded a few times. V gene TRBV10-3 combines with J gene TRBJ2-7; 11 nucleotides match TRBD1. V lost 10 bases to trimming and J lost 2 bases; unmatched junction nucleotides: 7. Germline V gene data show CDR1 as ENHRY and CDR2 as SYGVKD. This CDR3 region has 14 residues. The DNA of the CDR3 is TGTGCCACCCGGGACAGGGGGACTCCCTACGAGCAGTACTTC. Its protein is CATRDRGTPYEQYF.

The V gene is TRBV19, the J gene TRBJ2-1; 9 nucleotides agree with TRBD2. CDR3 length: 15 amino acids. V trimming: 5 bases; J trimming: 2 bases; junction bases outside the gene matches: 4. From germline, CDR1 is LNHDA and CDR2 SQIVND (reference sequence). Here the CDR3 DNA reads TGTGCCAGTAGTGGTCTAGCGGGGCCCTACAATGAGCAGTTCTTC. This encodes CASSGLAGPYNEQFF.

This clonotype was found a few times. J is TRBJ2-2 and V is TRBV3-1, with D possibly called TRBD1 or TRBD2 (5 bases each). This CDR3 is built from 16 residues. The germline V and J ends were trimmed by 5 bases and 0 bases, with 13 bases remaining between them. CDR1 is LGHDT, CDR2 YNNKEL, per germline (reference sequence). CDR3 sequence (DNA): TGTGCCAGCAGCGGGGTGGGGGTCCCGAACACCGGGGAGCTGTTTTTT. Its translation is CASSGVGVPNTGELFF.

This chain uses TRBV25-1 with TRBJ2-1; possible D gene TRBD1, 5 bases. Trimming stripped 1 base from V and 8 bases from J, with 15 bases between. The CDR3 is made up of 15 amino acids. Germline loops: CDR1 MGHDK, CDR2 SYGVNS. The CDR3 bases are TGTGCCAGCAGTGAATTGATGGGGATAGGGGATGAGCAGTTCTTC. This codes for CASSELMGIGDEQFF.

As to this clonotype: A read error may be the cause here, since a much bigger clone is one base away. The J gene is TRBJ1-5, the V gene TRBV13; D is unresolved. Germline V gene data show CDR1 as PRHDT and CDR2 as FYEKMQ (reference sequence). This CDR3 has 13 amino acids. Trimming took 4 bases from V and 6 from J, leaving 10 bases between them. CDR3 sequence: CASSSGWSQPQHF. CDR3 DNA: TGTGCCAGCAGCTCGGGGTGGAGTCAGCCCCAGCATTTT.